These 22 T cell receptor beta chains were sequenced from one sample in a study of persistence of HIV-infected CD4 T cells. This was the immunoSEQ version 4 assay in survey mode. Data came from immunoSEQ multiplex PCR; TCRdb stores just in-frame clones and leaves some out. The table lists about 40,000 clones, about 91% of them singletons, with 1.3% in the top ten. Antigens for these TCRs are unknown. Cells were stimulated nonspecifically with anti-CD3/anti-CD28 magnetic beads. Sorting selected CD4+ T cells upregulating both CD40 ligand and CD69. The specimen was CD4+ T cells sorted from PBMCs after 18-hour stimulation, collected from a patient who received antiretroviral therapy. All receptors come from an adult man with HIV who was CMV-seropositive.

V usage is TRBV7-3 and J usage is TRBJ2-2, with D unresolved. From germline, CDR1 is SGHTA and CDR2 FQGTGA. V dropped 5 bases and J dropped 4 bases, with 2 bases sitting between them. This CDR3 region has 11 residues. This CDR3 reads CASSRTGELFF. The CDR3 region has the DNA TGTGCCAGCAGCCGCACCGGGGAGCTGTTTTTT. Full variable domain (remainder filled in from reference TRBV7-3 and TRBJ2-2): GAGVSQTPSNKVTEKGKYVELRCDPISGHTALYWYRQSLGQGPEFLIYFQGTGAADDSGLPNDRFFAVRPEGSVSTLKIQRTERGDSAVYLCASSRTGELFFGEGSRLTVL.

Remarks on this clone: Other DNA sequences in the same sample also yield this CDR3. The chain joins TRBV6-6 to TRBJ2-7; no reliable D call. The CDR3 runs to 13 residues. V was shortened by 0 bases and J by 1 base, with 4 bases between the two germline ends. Germline assignment: CDR1 MNHNY and CDR2 SVGAGI (reference sequence). The CDR3 is CASSYSGSYEQYF. Written as DNA, the CDR3 is TGTGCCAGCAGTTACTCGGGGTCCTACGAGCAGTACTTC.

V is TRBV12-3 or TRBV12-4 and J is TRBJ1-1; tentatively, D is TRBD1 (6 bases). CDR3 length: 13 amino acids. Trimming left V 5 bases short and J 4 bases short, with 11 bases between. The CDR3 is CASSRQEGTEAFF. In DNA, the CDR3 is TGTGCCAGCAGTAGACAGGAAGGCACTGAAGCTTTCTTT.

The DNA of the CDR3 is TGTGCCAGCAGCTTTGGCGGGCGTAACACTGAAGCTTTCTTT. Its protein product is CASSFGGRNTEAFF. The chain links TRBV5-6 to TRBJ1-1, with D uncertain. Trimming stripped 2 bases from V and 2 bases from J, with 10 bases between. In germline, CDR1 is SGHDT, CDR2 YYEEEE. The CDR3 sequence is 14 residues long.

This chain uses TRBV18 with TRBJ1-2; D is undetermined. The V gene's germline CDR1 is KGHSH and CDR2 LQKENI. The CDR3 spans 13 residues. Trimming left V 2 bases short and J 5 bases short, with 9 bases between. The CDR3 DNA reads as TGTGCCAGCTCACCAGGGGAATGGTATGGCTACACCTTC. Residues: CASSPGEWYGYTF.

The chain links TRBV18 to TRBJ2-7, with 9 bases matching TRBD1. CDR3 length: 16 amino acids. The V segment lost 6 bases and the J segment 2 bases; nucleotides outside the gene matches: 11. Germline V lookup: CDR1 KGHSH, CDR2 LQKENI. The CDR3 spells CASSPGATGGPYEQYF. For the CDR3, the DNA is TGTGCCAGCTCCCCAGGGGCGACAGGGGGGCCCTACGAGCAGTACTTC.

The chain couples TRBV4-2 to TRBJ2-7; no firm D call. V was trimmed by 1 base and J by 0 bases, leaving 10 bases between them. Germline V gene lookup returns CDR1 LGHNA and CDR2 YNFKEQ. The CDR3 is 15 amino acids. CDR3 region: CASSQAGLPSYEQYF. The CDR3 DNA reads as TGTGCCAGCAGCCAAGCAGGATTACCCTCCTACGAGCAGTACTTC.

This chain uses TRBV29-1 with TRBJ2-1; 10 nucleotides agree with TRBD2. There are 14 residues in the CDR3. The junction had 8 bases not matched to a gene; V was cut back by 7 bases and J by 5 bases. The germline V gene encodes CDR1 SQVTM and CDR2 ANQGSEA. CDR3 in DNA: TGCAGCGGTTCTAGCGGGAGTTACCACAATGAGCAGTTCTTC. Its translation: CSGSSGSYHNEQFF.

The CDR3 loop is CSASTSGGPEADTQYF. The DNA of the CDR3 is TGCAGTGCTAGTACTAGCGGGGGGCCTGAGGCAGATACGCAGTATTTT. V is TRBV20-1 and J is TRBJ2-3, with 12 positions matching TRBD2. Germline V gene data show CDR1 as DFQATT and CDR2 as SNEGSKA (reference sequence). V was pared by 3 bases and J by 4 bases, with 8 bases of the junction left unmatched. This CDR3 comprises 16 residues.

This clone was picked up one time. V and J are TRBV10-2 and TRBJ2-1, with 7 bases identical to TRBD1. The V gene end was trimmed by 6 bases and the J gene end by 4 bases; junction bases not matched to a gene: 9. From germline, CDR1 is WSHSY and CDR2 SAAADI. The CDR3 length is 15 residues. The CDR3 here is CASRLQGPLYNEQFF. CDR3 nucleotide sequence: TGCGCCAGCAGGTTACAGGGGCCCCTTTACAATGAGCAGTTCTTC.

The chain uses TRBV19 and TRBJ2-6; D not resolved. This CDR3 has 12 residues. CDR1 and CDR2 from the germline V gene are LNHDA and SQIVND (reference sequence). V dropped 10 bases and J dropped 4 bases, with 8 bases sitting between them. The CDR3 coding sequence is TGTGCCACGACTGCAGGGGCCAACGTCCTGACTTTC. Translated: CATTAGANVLTF.

The V gene is TRBV3-1 (or the pseudogene TRBV3-2), the J gene TRBJ1-4; D uncertain. The CDR3 spans 14 residues. CDR1 and CDR2 from the germline V gene are LGHDT and YNNKEL (reference sequence). Trimming removed 4 bases from V and 5 bases from J, with 11 bases in between. The CDR3 DNA reads TGTGCCAGCAGCCGATACACGCAGAATGAAAAACTGTTTTTT. Its protein product is CASSRYTQNEKLFF.

The rearrangement links TRBV9 to TRBJ2-3; 7 bases fit TRBD1. The V gene end was trimmed by 0 bases and the J gene end by 6 bases; junction bases not matched to a gene: 1. The CDR3 totals 13 residues. CDR1 is SGDLS and CDR2 is YYNGEE in the germline V gene. CDR3 loop: CASSVEQGDTQYF. Written as DNA, the CDR3 is TGTGCCAGCAGCGTAGAACAGGGGGATACGCAGTATTTT.

This clone was detected a few times. The chain is built from TRBV10-1 and TRBJ2-3; the match to TRBD1 covers 10 bases. CDR1 WNHNN and CDR2 SYGVQD come from the germline V gene (reference sequence). This CDR3 is built from 16 residues. Trimming at V came to 3 bases and at J to 8 bases, leaving 11 bases not matched to a gene. CDR3 in amino acids: CASSEKPGQGKGTQYF. CDR3 bases: TGCGCCAGCAGTGAAAAACCGGGACAGGGGAAGGGTACGCAGTATTTT.

The V call is TRBV25-1, the J call TRBJ1-3, with D possibly TRBD1 on 5 matching bases. V dropped 1 base and J dropped 5 bases, with 9 bases sitting between them. Germline CDR1 reads MGHDK; CDR2 reads SYGVNS. The CDR3 runs to 14 residues. CDR3 in amino acids: CASSELGERNTIYF. As DNA, the CDR3 is TGTGCCAGCAGTGAATTAGGGGAGAGAAACACCATATATTTT.

The chain joins TRBV11-3 to TRBJ2-2; D unresolved. The CDR3 totals 15 residues. Trimming took 4 bases from V and 6 from J, leaving 15 bases between them. Germline values: CDR1 SGHNT, CDR2 YENEEA. CDR3 amino acids: CASSSLTDIPGELFF. As DNA, the CDR3 is TGTGCCAGCAGCTCGCTGACCGATATACCCGGGGAGCTGTTTTTT.

The chain recombines TRBV6-5 with TRBJ1-5; D remains unclear. The V end was cut by 2 bases, the J end by 9 bases, with 17 bases between. Germline V lookup: CDR1 MNHEY, CDR2 SVGAGI. The CDR3 has 15 residues. The CDR3 sequence: CASSYTAAVLAPQHF. In DNA, the CDR3 is TGTGCCAGCAGTTACACGGCGGCCGTTCTGGCGCCCCAGCATTTT.

The chain recombines TRBV6-5 with TRBJ1-1, with 7 nucleotides matching TRBD1. With 6 bases clipped from V and 5 bases from J, the junction kept 12 bases outside the gene matches. This CDR3 is 15 amino acids long. Germline assignment: CDR1 MNHEY and CDR2 SVGAGI. As DNA, the CDR3 is TGTGCCAGCAGCCGCTGGGGGGGGACAGCGACTGAAGCTTTCTTT. Encoded protein: CASSRWGGTATEAFF.

The V gene is TRBV6-5, the J gene TRBJ2-7; 8 bases fit TRBD2. The CDR3 totals 15 residues. With 0 bases clipped from V and 3 bases from J, the junction kept 4 bases outside the gene matches. CDR1 is MNHEY and CDR2 is SVGAGI in the germline V gene. This CDR3 reads CASSYSTGGLYEQYF. Written as DNA, the CDR3 is TGTGCCAGCAGTTACTCAACGGGAGGGCTCTACGAGCAGTACTTC.

V is TRBV7-8 and J is TRBJ1-6, with D tentatively TRBD1 (6 bases). Trimming removed 4 bases at V and 6 bases at J, with 16 bases between. CDR3 length equals 16 residues. CDR1 and CDR2 from the germline V gene are SGHVS and FQNEAQ. The DNA for the CDR3 is TGTGCCAGCAGCTCCTCCGGACAGATCCGTAATTCACCCCTCCACTTT. Translated, it gives CASSSSGQIRNSPLHF.

This chain connects TRBV9 to TRBJ2-2; no firm D call. This CDR3 contains 15 residues. V was cut by 3 bases and J by 1 base, with 10 bases left in between. CDR1 is SGDLS, CDR2 YYNGEE, per germline. The CDR3 DNA is TGTGCCAGCAGCGCCGCCTGGGGGAACACCGGGGAGCTGTTTTTT. This translates into CASSAAWGNTGELFF.

V usage is TRBV19 and J usage is TRBJ1-1, with D possibly TRBD1 on 5 matching bases. The V and J ends lost 5 bases and 1 base respectively, with 11 bases between them. CDR1 is LNHDA and CDR2 is SQIVND in the germline V gene (reference sequence). The CDR3 sequence is 14 residues long. CDR3 sequence (DNA): TGTGCCAGTAGTTGGGGAACAGGGAACACTGAAGCTTTCTTT. Protein sequence: CASSWGTGNTEAFF.